This T cell receptor (beta chain) was sequenced during a study of Graves' ophthalmopathy and Graves' hyperthyroidism. V was clipped by 5 bases and J by 2 bases; unmatched bases: 8. Germline V CDR1 and CDR2: LNHDA, SQIVND (reference sequence). CDR3 length: 15 residues. Amplification of TCR beta CDR3 regions used RNA transcripts. First-round RT-PCR employed HTBI primers, with a second-round multiplex PCR after it. From the multiplex PCR reads, TCRdb called clonotypes with MiXCR, one entry per CDR3 protein. The table records approximately 540,000 distinct CDR3 sequences, 35% to 45% of them present only once. Clinicians made diagnoses from clinical symptoms, serum thyroxine, TRAb, thyroid ultrasound and orbital computed tomography. At least ten counts were recorded for this clonotype.

The source of this sequence is an adult man with Graves' hyperthyroidism. This chain connects TRBV19 to TRBJ2-7, with 8 bases aligning to TRBD1. Source material: peripheral blood or thyroid tissue (not recorded which). CDR3 in amino acids: CASSALGQGTYEQYF. The CDR3 DNA sequence: TGTGCCAGTAGTGCCCTCGGACAGGGTACCTACGAGCAGTACTTC.